This T cell receptor (beta chain) was sequenced during a study of cytomegalovirus exposure and HLA in healthy donors. Study as a whole: In a previous analysis, more than 90 million unique TCR beta sequences were found from 150 million to 200 million T cells. Study conclusions and caveats: As a later analysis revealed, most CMV-associated TCR beta chains appeared HLA-restricted. TCR beta chains numbering about 160 were designated cytomegalovirus-associated.

Samples came from healthy bone marrow donors. PCR was performed using 60 Vbeta and 13 Jbeta primers. Measured with immunoSEQ multiplex PCR; TCRdb has only the in-frame clones, and not every one. The sample yields about 140,000 clones, 70% to 85% seen once. A remark on this clone: As yet, its antigen is unknown.

The CDR3 runs 12 residues. The germline V gene encodes CDR1 SNHLY and CDR2 FYNNEI. V was cut by 6 bases and J by 1 base, with 6 bases left in between. Sequences were obtained from PBMCs. The chain couples TRBV2 to TRBJ1-1; D uncertain. The origin of this receptor is a man aged 25 to 40 in good health and CMV-seropositive. CDR3 sequence: CASRPGNTEAFF. CDR3 coding DNA: TGTGCCAGCAGGCCCGGGAACACTGAAGCTTTCTTT.